What follows are 13 T cell receptor beta chains derived from one specimen sequenced in a study of response to subunit inactivated influenza vaccine. TCRdb re-called the RT-PCR reads with MiXCR, one entry per CDR3 protein. Here the sample spans 150,000 to 200,000 distinct CDR3 sequences, under 13% being singletons. The specimen comprised non-naive T cells sorted from PBMCs, sampled roughly 48 days after vaccination. The receptor set was obtained from a man in his fifties or sixties who received an inactivated influenza vaccine.

This clonotype appeared many times. The rearrangement joins TRBV20-1 to TRBJ2-1; D perhaps matches TRBD1 (5 bases). CDR1 is DFQATT and CDR2 is SNEGSKA in the germline V gene (reference sequence). The germline V and J ends were trimmed by 4 bases and 3 bases, with 16 bases remaining between them. This CDR3 is 15 amino acids long. The CDR3 sequence: CSAIEITDSYNEQFF. In DNA form, the CDR3 reads TGCAGTGCTATAGAGATCACCGACAGCTACAATGAGCAGTTCTTC.

The V and J genes are TRBV2 and TRBJ1-1; possible D gene TRBD1, 5 bases. The CDR3 extends over 13 amino acids. CDR1 is SNHLY, CDR2 FYNNEI, per germline. V lost 6 bases and J lost 2, with 10 bases in between. The CDR3 DNA reads TGTGCCAGCAGACAGGTTTCTAACACTGAAGCTTTCTTT. Protein sequence: CASRQVSNTEAFF.

This clonotype was observed a handful of times. The J gene is TRBJ2-7, the V gene TRBV6-2 or TRBV6-3; no reliable D call. The CDR3 totals 13 residues. Trimming cost V 7 bases and J 1 base, with 11 bases left between them. Germline CDR1 and CDR2: MNHEY and SVGEGT. CDR3 residues: CASKTDVSYEQYF. For the CDR3, the DNA is TGTGCCAGCAAAACAGACGTTTCCTACGAGCAGTACTTC.

This clonotype turned up a few times. The V and J genes are TRBV7-2 and TRBJ1-5, with TRBD1 matching 8 bases. This CDR3 has 14 amino acids. Germline CDR1 reads SGHTA; CDR2 reads FQGNSA. Trimming took 5 bases from V and 6 from J; bases not matched to a gene: 6. The chain's CDR3 is CASSPDRVRQPQHF. CDR3 nucleotide sequence: TGTGCCAGCAGCCCGGACAGGGTACGTCAGCCCCAGCATTTT.

There are many counts of this clonotype. The CDR3 region is CASSLVGSGLNEQFF. CDR3 coding DNA: TGTGCCAGCAGCTTAGTGGGTTCAGGGCTAAATGAGCAGTTCTTC. The chain couples TRBV7-2 to TRBJ2-1; tentatively, D is TRBD1 (5 bases). V shed 1 base and J shed 7 bases, with 14 bases lying between them. Germline CDR1 and CDR2: SGHTA and FQGNSA. The CDR3 runs 15 residues.

At least ten counts were recorded for this clonotype. The rearrangement joins TRBV20-1 to TRBJ2-3; D is possibly TRBD1 or TRBD2 (5 bases each). V shed 5 bases and J shed 0 bases, with 15 bases lying between them. CDR3 size: 15 residues. CDR1 and CDR2 from the germline V gene are DFQATT and SNEGSKA (reference sequence). The CDR3 sequence: CSAPTGRTSTDTQYF. Here the CDR3 DNA reads TGCAGTGCTCCAACGGGGCGGACTAGCACAGATACGCAGTATTTT.

V usage is TRBV4-2 and J usage is TRBJ2-7; 10 nucleotides match TRBD2. The CDR3 has 15 residues. V lost 1 base and J lost 4; bases outside the gene matches: 4. Per the germline V gene, CDR1 is LGHNA and CDR2 is YNFKEQ. Here the CDR3 DNA reads TGTGCCAGCAGCCAAGCCGGACTAGCGGATTACGAGCAGTACTTC. Translating it yields CASSQAGLADYEQYF.

This clonotype has just a few counts. The chain links TRBV11-2 to TRBJ2-7; D unresolved. Deletions cut 5 bases from V and 4 bases from J, with 9 bases between. CDR1 and CDR2 (germline): SGHAT, FQNNGV. This CDR3 has 12 residues. The CDR3 loop reads CASSPYGYEQYF. The DNA of the CDR3 is TGTGCCAGCAGCCCCTACGGTTACGAGCAGTACTTC.

This chain uses TRBV5-6 with TRBJ2-2; D not certain. Trimming took off 0 bases at V and 6 bases at J, with 12 bases between the two ends. Germline loops: CDR1 SGHDT, CDR2 YYEEEE. This CDR3 contains 15 residues. The CDR3 region is CASSLEAGRPGELFF. In DNA, the CDR3 is TGTGCCAGCAGCTTGGAGGCAGGACGTCCCGGGGAGCTGTTTTTT.

This clonotype was seen repeatedly, ten times or more. The chain has TRBV7-9 and TRBJ2-7, with 7 nucleotides matching TRBD2. In germline, CDR1 is SEHNR, CDR2 FQNEAQ (reference sequence). The CDR3 loop spans 16 amino acids. Trimming cost V 2 bases and J 7 bases; bases outside gene matches: 14. The CDR3 DNA follows: TGTGCCAGCAGCTTAAGGGAAGCTAGCGGTCCCAAGGAGCAGTACTTC. It yields the protein CASSLREASGPKEQYF.

This clonotype was seen repeatedly, ten times or more. The V and J genes are TRBV10-3 and TRBJ2-1; tentative D call: TRBD2 (5 bases). Trimming shortened V by 4 bases and J by 8 bases, and 15 bases separated the two germline ends. Looked up from germline, CDR1 is ENHRY and CDR2 is SYGVKD. The CDR3 runs to 14 residues. This CDR3 is CAISARTSEDEQFF. Here the CDR3 DNA reads TGTGCCATCAGTGCTAGGACGTCGGAGGATGAGCAGTTCTTC.

This clonotype was recorded many times. The chain uses TRBV11-2 and TRBJ2-7, with no clear D. The CDR3 runs 15 residues. From germline, CDR1 is SGHAT and CDR2 FQNNGV. V was clipped by 3 bases and J by 0 bases, with 12 bases between them. The CDR3 spells CASSFSPDPSYEQYF. The CDR3 DNA is TGTGCCAGCAGCTTTTCACCGGATCCCTCCTACGAGCAGTACTTC.

The chain combines TRBV20-1 with TRBJ2-5, with 8 bases matching TRBD2. The V gene's germline CDR1 is DFQATT and CDR2 SNEGSKA (reference sequence). The CDR3 runs 15 residues. V was clipped by 3 bases and J by 5 bases; unmatched bases: 11. CDR3 in amino acids: CSARDYLRLAETQYF. CDR3 bases: TGCAGTGCTAGGGACTACCTTAGACTAGCGGAGACCCAGTACTTC.